The 20 T cell receptor beta chains below were found in one sample sequenced in a study of T-cell memory formation after mild COVID-19. Via MiXCR, TCRdb re-called the 5' RACE reads, giving one row per CDR3 protein. Of more than 250,000 distinct CDR3 sequences detected, over 15% appear once; the ten largest clones hold 22%. Sequencing was done on a sample of PBMCs or a T cell subset sorted from them (not recorded which). The receptors originated from a man aged 18 to 30 who had mild COVID-19 (a few samples of this study predate the infection). Cell type and time point are not known.

The J gene is TRBJ2-7, the V gene TRBV7-2; 7 bases are shared with TRBD1. V gave up 5 bases and J gave up 3 bases; unmatched junction bases: 10. This CDR3 has 15 residues. CDR1 and CDR2 (germline): SGHTA, FQGNSA. The CDR3 spells CASSLPETGLYEQYV. Here the CDR3 DNA reads TGTGCCAGCAGCCTCCCCGAGACAGGGCTCTACGAGCAGTACGTC.

There are a few counts of this clonotype. The V and J genes are TRBV18 and TRBJ2-1; the D is unclear. Trimming took off 0 bases at V and 4 bases at J, with 7 bases between the two ends. Germline loops: CDR1 KGHSH, CDR2 LQKENI. The CDR3 runs to 14 residues. CDR3 bases: TGTGCCAGCTCACCACCTGACCCGTACAATGAGCAGTTCTTC. Translation gives CASSPPDPYNEQFF. Using reference TRBV18 and TRBJ2-1 for the parts outside the CDR3, the full variable domain is NAGVMQNPRHLVRRRGQEARLRCSPMKGHSHVYWYRQLPEEGLKFMVYLQKENIIDESGMPKERFSAEFPKEGPSILRIQQVVRGDSAAYFCASSPPDPYNEQFFGPGTRLTVL.

This clonotype was recorded a few times. The chain employs TRBV25-1 and TRBJ2-3; 8 bases match TRBD2. The CDR3 loop spans 14 amino acids. Unmatched junction bases numbered 3, after V lost 2 bases and J lost 5 bases. Germline V CDR1 and CDR2: MGHDK, SYGVNS. The CDR3 nucleotides read TGTGCCAGCAGTGAACCCGGGAGGGGAGATACGCAGTATTTT. Amino acids: CASSEPGRGDTQYF.

V is TRBV7-9 and J is TRBJ2-3; 7 nucleotides line up with TRBD2. The germline V gene encodes CDR1 SEHNR and CDR2 FQNEAQ (reference sequence). The J segment lost 2 bases and the V segment lost 5 bases, leaving 19 bases of the junction unmatched. The CDR3 totals 19 residues. CDR3 protein: CASSPHLIGGGYDTDTQYF. The CDR3, as DNA: TGTGCCAGCAGCCCCCACCTAATTGGGGGGGGGTATGACACAGATACGCAGTATTTT.

This clonotype was detected only a few times. This chain uses TRBV7-9 with TRBJ2-5; D gene ambiguous. This CDR3 comprises 11 residues. Germline assignment: CDR1 SEHNR and CDR2 FQNEAQ (reference sequence). The ends were cut back, 5 bases at V and 5 bases at J, with 6 bases in the middle. The CDR3 is CASSTLETQYF. DNA for the CDR3: TGTGCCAGCAGCACTTTGGAGACCCAGTACTTC.

This clonotype was detected only a few times. The genes are TRBV24-1 and TRBJ2-3; D is perhaps TRBD1 or TRBD2 (5 bases each). This CDR3 contains 15 residues. Trimming took off 4 bases at V and 4 bases at J, with 14 bases between the two ends. Germline V gene sequence: CDR1 KGHDR, CDR2 SFDVKD. CDR3 in amino acids: CATSESGSRADTQYF. The CDR3 nucleotides are TGTGCCACCAGTGAAAGCGGCTCCAGGGCAGATACGCAGTATTTT.

The chain has TRBV9 and TRBJ1-1; D unclear. Trimming took off 0 bases at V and 1 base at J, with 4 bases between the two ends. CDR1 is SGDLS, CDR2 YYNGEE, per germline. The length of the CDR3 is 13 residues. As DNA, the CDR3 is TGTGCCAGCAGCGTAGCCCCGAACACTGAAGCTTTCTTT. It is translated as CASSVAPNTEAFF.

There are a few counts of this clonotype. The V gene is TRBV7-2, the J gene TRBJ2-2, with D possibly being TRBD1 (5 bases). Germline V gives CDR1 SGHTA, CDR2 FQGNSA. This CDR3 is built from 14 residues. Trimming left V 5 bases short and J 7 bases short, with 14 bases between. The CDR3 nucleotides read TGTGCCAGCAGCCCCAGACAGATTTACGGGGAGCTGTTTTTT. Encoded protein: CASSPRQIYGELFF.

The J gene is TRBJ2-7, the V gene TRBV20-1, with a possible D match to TRBD2 (6 bases). V was clipped by 3 bases and J by 5 bases, with 14 bases between them. This CDR3 has 13 residues. Per the germline V gene, CDR1 is DFQATT and CDR2 is SNEGSKA (reference sequence). CDR3 DNA: TGCAGTGCTAGGGGGGTGCGGGACCACGAGCAGTACTTC. It codes for CSARGVRDHEQYF.

This chain connects TRBV20-1 to TRBJ2-3; maybe TRBD2 (5 bases). The CDR3 sequence is 13 residues long. The V end lost 5 bases, the J end lost 8 bases, and 17 bases lay between the germline ends. Germline V gene sequence: CDR1 DFQATT, CDR2 SNEGSKA (reference sequence). The CDR3 DNA reads as TGCAGTGCTGGAAGCCCTAGCTCTGGTACGCAGTATTTT. Translated, it gives CSAGSPSSGTQYF.

This clonotype was counted between two and nine times. The V gene is TRBV20-1, the J gene TRBJ2-5; tentatively, D is TRBD1 (6 bases). V gave up 2 bases and J gave up 1 base, with 8 bases separating them. From germline, CDR1 is DFQATT and CDR2 SNEGSKA (reference sequence). The CDR3 has 13 amino acids. The CDR3 spells CSARPTGQETQYF. In DNA form, the CDR3 reads TGCAGTGCTAGACCGACAGGCCAAGAGACCCAGTACTTC.

This clonotype has a handful of counts. V is TRBV10-3 and J is TRBJ2-3; no clear D gene. The CDR3 runs 13 residues. Germline lookup yields CDR1 ENHRY and CDR2 SYGVKD. V lost 0 bases and J lost 6, with 7 bases in between. The CDR3: CAISESIADTQYF. CDR3 sequence (DNA): TGTGCCATCAGTGAGTCGATCGCTGATACGCAGTATTTT.

This clonotype has more than one count but fewer than ten. The V gene is TRBV6-2 or TRBV6-3, the J gene TRBJ1-5; perhaps TRBD1 as D (6 bases). Germline loops: CDR1 MNHEY, CDR2 SVGEGT. The ends were cut back, 6 bases at V and 8 bases at J, with 17 bases in the middle. This CDR3 contains 14 residues. CDR3: CASSSTGNEEPQHF. CDR3 sequence (DNA): TGTGCCAGCAGCTCAACAGGGAATGAGGAGCCCCAGCATTTT.

To note about this clonotype: One junction end does not reproduce the germline sequence, and a read error may be involved. The gene calls are TRBV5-1 and TRBJ1-1, with D uncertain. From germline, CDR1 is SGHRS and CDR2 YFSETQ. The CDR3 length is 13 residues. DNA for the CDR3: TGTGCCAGCAGCTTAGGCGGGTCGACTGAAGCTTTCTTT. This encodes CASSLGGSTEAFF.

This clonotype appeared many times. The chain has TRBV6-2 or TRBV6-3 and TRBJ2-3; D is possibly TRBD1 (5 bases). V was pared by 5 bases and J by 7 bases, with 16 bases between. The CDR3 contains 14 residues. CDR1 and CDR2 from the germline V gene are MNHEY and SVGEGT. CDR3 in amino acids: CASSPFPDSNTQYF. In DNA form, the CDR3 reads TGTGCCAGCAGTCCCTTTCCCGACAGCAATACGCAGTATTTT.

In its sample, this clonotype was seen many times. This chain connects TRBV28 to TRBJ2-1, with TRBD1 matching 8 bases. The ends lost 4 bases at V and 5 bases at J; junction bases unmatched: 7. Germline lookup yields CDR1 MDHEN and CDR2 SYDVKM. This CDR3 is built from 15 residues. Written as DNA, the CDR3 is TGTGCCAGCAGTTCATCCGGGACAGGAAACAATGAGCAGTTCTTC. Translated: CASSSSGTGNNEQFF.

This chain connects TRBV20-1 to TRBJ1-1, with D perhaps matching TRBD1 (5 bases). With 1 base removed from V and 3 bases from J, the gap between germline ends came to 12 bases. Germline V gene sequence: CDR1 DFQATT, CDR2 SNEGSKA (reference sequence). The CDR3 loop spans 14 amino acids. The CDR3 here is CSARAGTVDTEAFF. The CDR3 DNA sequence: TGCAGTGCTAGAGCCGGGACGGTCGACACTGAAGCTTTCTTT.

This chain links TRBV12-3 or TRBV12-4 with TRBJ1-5, with D possibly TRBD1 on 6 matching bases. Deletions cut 3 bases from V and 2 bases from J, with 11 bases between. The CDR3 totals 15 residues. CDR3 loop: CASSFAGEGNQPQHF. Here the CDR3 DNA reads TGTGCCAGCAGTTTTGCAGGGGAGGGCAATCAGCCCCAGCATTTT.

The chain recombines TRBV6-5 with TRBJ1-1, with 8 bases lining up with TRBD1. CDR3 length: 14 amino acids. Germline V gene sequence: CDR1 MNHEY, CDR2 SVGAGI. With V trimmed by 5 bases and J by 0 bases, 2 bases remained unmatched. This CDR3 is CASSETGVNTEAFF. The CDR3, as DNA: TGTGCCAGCAGTGAGACAGGGGTGAACACTGAAGCTTTCTTT.

There are a few counts of this clonotype. The chain couples TRBV2 to TRBJ2-1; 12 bases map to TRBD2. Germline trimming cut 6 bases from V and 8 bases from J; bases unmatched to any gene: 8. Germline values: CDR1 SNHLY, CDR2 FYNNEI. This CDR3 region has 15 residues. The CDR3 sequence: CASSGGLAGRYEQFF. The DNA for the CDR3 is TGTGCCAGCAGCGGAGGACTAGCGGGGCGCTATGAGCAGTTCTTC.